A single sample is the source of the 18 T cell receptor beta chains below, sequenced in a study of blood T cell repertoires in COVID-19. Only in-frame clones appear in the TCRdb table, and some are missing; sequencing was by immunoSEQ multiplex PCR. Of 200,000 to 250,000 clones listed, roughly 86% are singletons. Sample: peripheral blood. Every receptor here comes from a woman between 25 and 40 years old who had recovered from COVID-19.

This chain's CDR3 is CASSSTQGANQPQHF. The CDR3 DNA reads as TGTGCCAGCAGTTCCACTCAGGGGGCGAATCAGCCCCAGCATTTT. V gene TRBV2 combines with J gene TRBJ1-5; TRBD1 matches 8 bases. The CDR3 is 15 amino acids. With 5 bases clipped from V and 4 bases from J, the junction kept 7 bases outside the gene matches. Germline V gene data show CDR1 as SNHLY and CDR2 as FYNNEI.

V usage is TRBV5-4 and J usage is TRBJ1-1; D is ambiguous. This CDR3 spans 15 amino acids. The V and J ends lost 5 bases and 6 bases respectively, with 20 bases between them. Per germline, CDR1 SGHNT and CDR2 YYREEE (reference sequence). The CDR3, as DNA: TGTGCCAGCAGTCACGGAGGTGGGGAATACGCTGAAGCTTTCTTT. Protein sequence: CASSHGGGEYAEAFF.

The table lists this clone with a few counts. CDR3 DNA: TGTGCCTGGACCGCGAGGAACTTAGGGGCTGGAAACACCATATATTTT. Translation gives CAWTARNLGAGNTIYF. The genes are TRBV30 and TRBJ1-3, with D tentatively TRBD1 (5 bases). The CDR3 extends over 16 amino acids. Germline V CDR1 and CDR2: GTSNPN, SVGIG (reference sequence). Trimming removed 4 bases at V and 2 bases at J, with 18 bases between.

To note about this clone: This specimen includes other DNA sequences encoding the same CDR3. The rearrangement links TRBV2 to TRBJ2-5, with 12 bases that match TRBD2. The CDR3 has 14 amino acids. The germline V gene has CDR1 SNHLY and CDR2 FYNNEI. With 5 bases clipped from V and 5 bases from J, the junction kept 3 bases outside the gene matches. Here the CDR3 DNA reads TGTGCCAGCAGTCGCGGACTAGCGGGGGAGACCCAGTACTTC. As protein: CASSRGLAGETQYF.

This clone was detected only once. This chain links TRBV7-9 with TRBJ1-2, with TRBD1 identical over 7 bases. Germline V gene sequence: CDR1 SEHNR, CDR2 FQNEAQ (reference sequence). Trimming took 5 bases from V and 8 from J; bases not matched to a gene: 11. This CDR3 has 14 residues. The CDR3 loop is CASSPSDRAPGYTF. The DNA for the CDR3 is TGTGCCAGCAGCCCCTCAGACAGGGCGCCAGGCTACACCTTC.

The chain combines TRBV6-6 with TRBJ2-1; TRBD2 matches at 11 bases. Germline CDR1 MNHNY, CDR2 SVGAGI (reference sequence). Trimming cost V 4 bases and J 8 bases; bases outside gene matches: 7. The CDR3 runs to 15 residues. The CDR3 sequence is CASSLAGGPIYEQFF. The CDR3 DNA reads TGTGCCAGCAGTTTAGCGGGGGGGCCTATTTATGAGCAGTTCTTC.

The chain couples TRBV19 to TRBJ2-7; 7 positions match TRBD2. This CDR3 comprises 14 residues. Germline V gene lookup returns CDR1 LNHDA and CDR2 SQIVND (reference sequence). Unmatched junction bases numbered 9, after V lost 7 bases and J lost 3 bases. In nucleotides, the CDR3 is TGTGCCAGTACGTCGACTAGCTCAGACTACGAGCAGTACTTC. Translating gives CASTSTSSDYEQYF. The whole variable domain, remainder taken from reference TRBV19 and TRBJ2-7, is DGGITQSPKYLFRKEGQNVTLSCEQNLNHDAMYWYRQDPGQGLRLIYYSQIVNDFQKGDIAEGYSVSREKKESFPLTVTSAQKNPTAFYLCASTSTSSDYEQYFGPGTRLTVT.

The table lists this clone with a count of one. The V and J genes are TRBV19 and TRBJ1-5; D remains unclear. The germline CDR1 and CDR2 sequences are LNHDA and SQIVND (reference sequence). The CDR3 has 17 amino acids. Trimming left V 6 bases short and J 0 bases short, with 18 bases between. The CDR3 DNA sequence: TGTGCCAGTAGCTCGGCCGGCGGAGGGATTAGCAATCAGCCCCAGCATTTT. This codes for CASSSAGGGISNQPQHF.

The J gene is TRBJ2-3, the V gene TRBV10-3, with 11 nucleotides matching TRBD2. The ends lost 3 bases at V and 5 bases at J; junction bases unmatched: 4. The CDR3 loop spans 15 amino acids. Germline V gives CDR1 ENHRY, CDR2 SYGVKD. The CDR3 sequence: CAISDSTSGGDTQYF. The CDR3 DNA is TGTGCCATCAGTGACTCAACTAGCGGGGGAGATACGCAGTATTTT.

The rearrangement links TRBV5-5 to TRBJ2-3; unclear D gene. The V end lost 0 bases, the J end lost 2 bases, and 7 bases lay between the germline ends. This CDR3 is built from 14 residues. Looked up from germline, CDR1 is SGHKS and CDR2 is YYEKEE (reference sequence). The CDR3, as DNA: TGTGCCAGCAGCTTGGGACTTATCACAGATACGCAGTATTTT. The encoded protein is CASSLGLITDTQYF. Drawing the rest from reference TRBV5-5 and TRBJ2-3, the complete variable domain is DAGVTQSPTHLIKTRGQQVTLRCSPISGHKSVSWYQQVLGQGPQFIFQYYEKEERGRGNFPDRFSARQFPNYSSELNVNALLLGDSALYLCASSLGLITDTQYFGPGTRLTVL.

On this clone: At the DNA level, this CDR3 is encoded by other sequences in the same sample as well. This chain connects TRBV18 to TRBJ2-3, with 7 bases matching TRBD1. Germline CDR1 KGHSH, CDR2 LQKENI. This CDR3 region has 14 residues. V dropped 1 base and J dropped 4; count of bases not matched to a gene: 2. The CDR3 reads CASSPRTGADTQYF. In DNA, the CDR3 is TGTGCCAGCTCACCACGCACAGGGGCAGATACGCAGTATTTT.

This chain links TRBV3-1 (or the pseudogene TRBV3-2) with TRBJ2-1; 12 bases align to TRBD2. V dropped 5 bases and J dropped 9; count of bases not matched to a gene: 8. The germline gives CDR1 LGHDT, CDR2 YNNKEL (reference sequence). This CDR3 comprises 15 residues. CDR3 sequence: CASSALAGGPGEQFF. In nucleotides, the CDR3 is TGTGCCAGCAGCGCTCTAGCGGGGGGGCCCGGTGAGCAGTTCTTC.

The chain links TRBV10-1 to TRBJ1-5; 11 bases agree with TRBD1. Germline CDR1 WNHNN, CDR2 SYGVQD (reference sequence). V trimming: 5 bases; J trimming: 2 bases; junction bases outside the gene matches: 11. This CDR3 comprises 18 residues. The CDR3, as DNA: TGCGCCAGCAGTAGGACAGGGGGCAGGAAGGACGGCAATCAGCCCCAGCATTTT. Translated: CASSRTGGRKDGNQPQHF.

In DNA, the CDR3 is TGTGCCAGCAGCGCCGGGACAGGGGATACTGAAGCTTTCTTT. Its protein product is CASSAGTGDTEAFF. The chain uses TRBV5-4 and TRBJ1-1, with 10 bases identical to TRBD1. Looked up from germline, CDR1 is SGHNT and CDR2 is YYREEE (reference sequence). The CDR3 is made up of 14 amino acids. V was pared by 4 bases and J by 5 bases, with 5 bases of the junction left unmatched.

The V gene is TRBV12-5, the J gene TRBJ1-2; unclear D gene. CDR1 is LGHNT and CDR2 is FRNRAP in the germline V gene. This CDR3 comprises 14 residues. V was clipped by 4 bases and J by 7 bases, with 16 bases between them. The CDR3 is CASGSPNLNRGYTF. Here the CDR3 DNA reads TGTGCTAGTGGTTCTCCTAACCTGAACCGTGGCTACACCTTC.

CDR3 nucleotide sequence: TGCGCCAGCAGCGGAGGGGAGCACTCCACCTACGAGCAGTACTTC. It specifies CASSGGEHSTYEQYF. The chain employs TRBV5-1 and TRBJ2-7; perhaps TRBD2 as D (6 bases). V was pared by 4 bases and J by 2 bases, with 16 bases between. The CDR3 extends over 15 amino acids. The germline V gene has CDR1 SGHRS and CDR2 YFSETQ. Full variable domain (missing parts from reference TRBV5-1 and TRBJ2-7): KAGVTQTPRYLIKTRGQQVTLSCSPISGHRSVSWYQQTPGQGLQFLFEYFSETQRNKGNFPGRFSGRQFSNSRSEMNVSTLELGDSALYLCASSGGEHSTYEQYFGPGTRLTVT.

The chain combines TRBV5-1 with TRBJ2-3, with a tentative D call TRBD2 (5 bases). The CDR3 has 15 residues. Trimming removed 4 bases at V and 5 bases at J, with 17 bases between. Per germline, CDR1 SGHRS and CDR2 YFSETQ. Written as DNA, the CDR3 is TGCGCCAGCAGCCTAGGAGAGGGATGGGGAGATACGCAGTATTTT. This gives the protein CASSLGEGWGDTQYF.

The V and J genes are TRBV7-9 and TRBJ1-5, with a weak D call TRBD1 (5 bases). The V gene's germline CDR1 is SEHNR and CDR2 FQNEAQ (reference sequence). The V and J ends lost 5 bases and 2 bases respectively, with 10 bases between them. The CDR3 is made up of 14 amino acids. The CDR3 is CASSQGAGNQPQHF. CDR3 in DNA: TGTGCCAGCAGCCAAGGGGCAGGCAATCAGCCCCAGCATTTT.